What follows are 9 T cell receptor beta chains derived from one specimen sequenced in a study of a mutant IDH1 vaccine in newly diagnosed glioma. Their target antigens are unknown. Only in-frame clones appear in the TCRdb table, and some are missing; sequencing was by immunoSEQ multiplex PCR. The repertoire consists of some 66,000 clones, with roughly 84% occurring once and the leading ten covering about 4%. The sample's time point: week 35, safety follow-up. Alongside topical imiquimod, each dose of vaccine comprised 300 ug of mutant IDH1 20-mer peptide. Sequenced here: PBMCs, sampled from a glioma patient whose treatment included an IDH1 peptide vaccine. All receptors come from a man aged 25 to 40 with glioma.

The rearrangement uses TRBV7-8 and TRBJ2-5, with unresolved D. The ends were cut back, 7 bases at V and 6 bases at J, with 9 bases in the middle. Germline V CDR1 and CDR2: SGHVS, FQNEAQ. The CDR3 contains 11 residues. CDR3 in amino acids: CASTNGQTQYF. CDR3 DNA sequence: TGTGCCAGCACCAACGGACAGACCCAGTACTTC.

This chain connects TRBV2 to TRBJ1-2; possibly TRBD1 for D (5 bases). The ends were cut back, 11 bases at V and 4 bases at J, with 14 bases in the middle. The CDR3 contains 12 residues. Germline loops: CDR1 SNHLY, CDR2 FYNNEI. CDR3 protein: CAEGGGSYGYTF. The DNA of the CDR3 is TGTGCCGAAGGCGGGGGGAGCTATGGCTACACCTTC.

J is TRBJ2-2 and V is TRBV6-5, with 7 bases fitting TRBD2. Germline CDR1 and CDR2: MNHEY and SVGAGI. V shed 4 bases, J shed 5 bases, and the junction held 10 bases outside the gene matches. The CDR3 runs 16 residues. CDR3 region: CASSSGLVVMTGELFF. As DNA, the CDR3 is TGTGCCAGCAGTTCCGGACTAGTTGTGATGACCGGGGAGCTGTTTTTT.

V gene TRBV10-2 combines with J gene TRBJ2-5; 8 bases are shared with TRBD1. In germline, CDR1 is WSHSY, CDR2 SAAADI. The CDR3 covers 12 residues. The J segment lost 5 bases and the V segment lost 8 bases, leaving 4 bases of the junction unmatched. The CDR3 region has the DNA TGCGCCAGCCGACAGGGGACGGAGACCCAGTACTTC. Its protein is CASRQGTETQYF.

The count of this clone is one. The chain uses TRBV14 and TRBJ2-3; D not resolved. Trimming took 4 bases from V and 1 from J, leaving 18 bases between them. Germline V gene data show CDR1 as SGHDN and CDR2 as FVKESK. This CDR3 region has 17 residues. DNA for the CDR3: TGTGCCAGCAGCCCCCCCTTGGGGTGGGTAGGCACAGATACGCAGTATTTT. The encoded protein is CASSPPLGWVGTDTQYF.

The rearrangement uses TRBV4-1 and TRBJ1-4; 7 nucleotides line up with TRBD1. CDR3 length: 15 residues. Trimming cost V 4 bases and J 5 bases; bases outside gene matches: 7. The germline CDR1 and CDR2 sequences are MGHRA and YSYEKL. Here the CDR3 DNA reads TGCGCCAGCAGCCCGGGACAGACAAACAATGAAAAACTGTTTTTT. Translated, it gives CASSPGQTNNEKLFF.

The chain carries TRBV5-5 and TRBJ2-7; D is perhaps TRBD1 (6 bases). V gave up 3 bases and J gave up 3 bases, with 13 bases separating them. Germline V gene sequence: CDR1 SGHKS, CDR2 YYEKEE (reference sequence). This CDR3 is 14 amino acids long. CDR3 protein: CASSSGGRGYEQYF. The CDR3 nucleotides read TGTGCCAGCAGCTCGGGCGGCAGGGGCTACGAGCAGTACTTC.

The chain combines TRBV7-9 with TRBJ1-1; D is possibly TRBD1 (5 bases). The germline V gene has CDR1 SEHNR and CDR2 FQNEAQ (reference sequence). The CDR3 consists of 13 residues. V dropped 4 bases and J dropped 2 bases, with 8 bases sitting between them. The CDR3 loop is CASSSDTNTEAFF. Written as DNA, the CDR3 is TGTGCCAGCAGCTCGGACACTAACACTGAAGCTTTCTTT.

J is TRBJ2-7 and V is TRBV30, with 7 bases that match TRBD2. Unmatched junction bases numbered 2, after V lost 2 bases and J lost 7 bases. Looked up from germline, CDR1 is GTSNPN and CDR2 is SVGIG (reference sequence). The CDR3 runs 11 residues. DNA of the CDR3: TGTGCCTGGAGTTGGGGGGGAGAGCAGTACTTC. Its protein product is CAWSWGGEQYF.